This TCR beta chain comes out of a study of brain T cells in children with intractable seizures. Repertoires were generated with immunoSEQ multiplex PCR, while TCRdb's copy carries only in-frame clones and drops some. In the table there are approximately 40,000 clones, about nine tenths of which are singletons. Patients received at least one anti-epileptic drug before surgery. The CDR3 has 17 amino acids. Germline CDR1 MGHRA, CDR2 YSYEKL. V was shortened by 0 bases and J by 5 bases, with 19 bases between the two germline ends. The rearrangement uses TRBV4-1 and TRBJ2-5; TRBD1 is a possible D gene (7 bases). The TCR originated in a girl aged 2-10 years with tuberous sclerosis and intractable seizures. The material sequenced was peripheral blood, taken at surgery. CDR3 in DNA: TGCGCCAGCAGCCAAGATGGGCCAGGGGGGCGGGATGAGACCCAGTACTTC. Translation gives CASSQDGPGGRDETQYF.